This T cell receptor beta chain was identified during a study of T cell responses to AZD1222 COVID-19 vaccine. Findings of the study overall: Regions 160-218 and 743-854 dominated among vaccine-associated CD4 TCRs spanning spike.

Pooling was applied to second doses at about 4 or about 12 weeks. This CDR3 region has 13 residues. V was cut by 5 bases and J by 3 bases, with 8 bases left in between. CDR1 is MNHEY, CDR2 SVGAGI, per germline. TCRdb's copy holds only in-frame clones and misses some; the assay was immunoSEQ multiplex PCR. The data contain 77,000 or so clones, around 87% of them singletons. In regard to this clone: Its antigen remains unknown.

The chain combines TRBV6-5 with TRBJ2-1; the D is unclear. The sequencing used peripheral blood, collected 28 days after the second AZD1222 dose. The sequence was obtained from an adult who received the AZD1222 COVID-19 vaccine. The CDR3 DNA is TGTGCCAGCAGTAAGGACGGCTACAATGAGCAGTTCTTC. Amino acid sequence: CASSKDGYNEQFF.